One sample yielded the 24 T cell receptor beta chains listed below, sequenced in a study of human versus mouse CDR3 diversity and MHC coevolution. This table comes from immunoSEQ multiplex PCR, and its TCRdb copy is limited to in-frame clones, with some not included. Of around 77,000 clones listed, less than 95% are singletons. The specimen was naive CD4+ T cells from blood. Subset described: CD45RO-negative CD62L-positive naive CD4 T cells. These receptors were obtained from a person between 30 and 69 years old in good health.

This clone appeared a single time. CDR3 region: CASGYRGVGQETQYF. The CDR3 DNA is TGCGCCAGCGGATACAGGGGTGTCGGACAAGAGACCCAGTACTTC. The rearrangement joins TRBV10-1 to TRBJ2-7; 7 positions match TRBD1. The end of the DNA aligns better with TRBJ2-5, so the J call may be wrong. The CDR3 sequence is 15 residues long. In germline, CDR1 is WNHNN, CDR2 SYGVQD (reference sequence).

The chain joins TRBV19 to TRBJ1-5, with D perhaps matching TRBD1 (6 bases). V gave up 5 bases and J gave up 4 bases, with 21 bases separating them. The CDR3 length is 17 residues. Germline V gene sequence: CDR1 LNHDA, CDR2 SQIVND (reference sequence). The CDR3 region has the DNA TGTGCCAGTAGTCCCACTCGCTACGGACAGCAGAATCAGCCCCAGCATTTT. Its translation: CASSPTRYGQQNQPQHF.

The chain uses TRBV6-1 and TRBJ2-5, with TRBD2 matching 7 bases. Germline CDR1 reads MNHNS; CDR2 reads SASEGT. The CDR3 is 13 residues long. The ends lost 6 bases at V and 0 bases at J; junction bases unmatched: 1. Written as DNA, the CDR3 is TGTGCCAGCAGGGGGACTAACCAAGAGACCCAGTACTTC. As protein: CASRGTNQETQYF.

The chain couples TRBV7-9 to TRBJ2-3; D is perhaps TRBD1 (6 bases). The ends were cut back, 1 base at V and 3 bases at J, with 14 bases in the middle. Germline assignment: CDR1 SEHNR and CDR2 FQNEAQ (reference sequence). CDR3 length equals 16 residues. This CDR3 reads CASSLGQGRETDTQYF. The CDR3 bases are TGTGCCAGCAGCTTAGGGCAGGGGAGAGAAACAGATACGCAGTATTTT. Full variable domain (outside the CDR3, taken from reference TRBV7-9 and TRBJ2-3): DTGVSQNPRHKITKRGQNVTFRCDPISEHNRLYWYRQTLGQGPEFLTYFQNEAQLEKSRLLSDRFSAERPKGSFSTLEIQRTEQGDSAMYLCASSLGQGRETDTQYFGPGTRLTVL.

This clone was counted a single time. The CDR3 DNA is TGTGCCAGCAGTTCTTCACGGACAGGGAGAGGGGAGACCCAGTACTTC. Protein product: CASSSSRTGRGETQYF. The chain has TRBV6-5 and TRBJ2-5, with 8 bases that match TRBD1. Germline V gene sequence: CDR1 MNHEY, CDR2 SVGAGI. CDR3 size: 16 residues. V was pared by 4 bases and J by 5 bases, with 12 bases of the junction left unmatched.

V gene TRBV6-1 combines with J gene TRBJ1-6, with 8 bases lining up with TRBD1. Germline CDR1 reads MNHNS; CDR2 reads SASEGT. Trimming cost V 1 base and J 14 bases; bases outside gene matches: 7. The length of the CDR3 is 14 residues. CDR3 residues: CASSEGTGLVALHF. DNA for the CDR3: TGTGCCAGCAGTGAAGGGACAGGGCTCGTTGCCCTCCACTTT.

CDR3 sequence (DNA): TGTGCCAGCAGGACGGGACAAAGTAATTCACCCCTCCACTTT. It yields the protein CASRTGQSNSPLHF. V is TRBV28 and J is TRBJ1-6; D may be TRBD1 (6 bases). From germline, CDR1 is MDHEN and CDR2 SYDVKM. V was clipped by 6 bases and J by 6 bases, with 12 bases between them. The CDR3 sequence is 14 residues long.

The chain joins TRBV30 to TRBJ1-1, with D maybe TRBD1 (6 bases). The CDR3 spans 11 residues. Per germline, CDR1 GTSNPN and CDR2 SVGIG (reference sequence). The V end was cut by 1 base, the J end by 6 bases, with 6 bases between. The CDR3 sequence is CAWSGQAEAFF. The CDR3 bases are TGTGCCTGGAGTGGACAGGCTGAAGCTTTCTTT. Full variable domain (remainder filled in from reference TRBV30 and TRBJ1-1): SQTIHQWPATLVQPVGSPLSLECTVEGTSNPNLYWYRQAAGRGLQLLFYSVGIGQISSEVPQNLSASRPQDRQFILSSKKLLLSDSGFYLCAWSGQAEAFFGQGTRLTVV.

Here the CDR3 reads CSAGGQGGYNEQFF. The CDR3 DNA follows: TGCAGCGCCGGGGGACAGGGGGGGTACAATGAGCAGTTCTTC. V gene TRBV29-1 combines with J gene TRBJ2-1, with TRBD1 identical over 11 bases. V trimming: 7 bases; J trimming: 4 bases; junction bases outside the gene matches: 6. The CDR3 extends over 14 amino acids. CDR1 is SQVTM, CDR2 ANQGSEA, per germline.

V and J are TRBV7-9 and TRBJ2-5, with 13 bases identical to TRBD2. The J call is doubtful: the DNA matches TRBJ2-7 better. CDR3 length equals 15 residues. Germline V gene sequence: CDR1 SEHNR, CDR2 FQNEAQ (reference sequence). In nucleotides, the CDR3 is TGTGCCAGCAGCCCCGGACTAGCGGGAGACTACGAGCAGTACTTC. Protein sequence: CASSPGLAGDYEQYF.

The chain uses TRBV11-2 and TRBJ2-3; the match to TRBD2 covers 13 bases. V trimming: 5 bases; J trimming: 5 bases; junction bases outside the gene matches: 4. Germline V CDR1 and CDR2: SGHAT, FQNNGV. The CDR3 is 15 residues long. The CDR3, as DNA: TGTGCCAGCAGCCTCAGACTAGCGGGAGGAGATACGCAGTATTTT. Its protein is CASSLRLAGGDTQYF.

The rearrangement uses TRBV6-1 and TRBJ2-1; TRBD1 is a possible D gene (6 bases). The CDR3 contains 15 residues. V gave up 0 bases and J gave up 8 bases, with 14 bases separating them. Germline V gene data show CDR1 as MNHNS and CDR2 as SASEGT. In DNA, the CDR3 is TGTGCCAGCAGTGAAGCGGGTCAGGGGTTTGATGAGCAGTTCTTC. Its translation is CASSEAGQGFDEQFF.

In its sample, this clone was seen once. The rearrangement joins TRBV5-3 to TRBJ1-6, with TRBD1 matching 7 bases. TRBV5-3 is known as an ORF, though its function is uncertain. J lost 9 bases, V lost 0 bases, and 15 bases had no gene match. The CDR3 consists of 18 residues. CDR3 in DNA: TGTGCCAGAAGCTTGGACAATCGACAGGGAATAAGTCGTTCACCCCTCCACTTT. Protein sequence: CARSLDNRQGISRSPLHF.

CDR3 protein: CASRPFRQGWALNYGYTF. The CDR3 bases are TGTGCCAGCAGGCCCTTTCGACAGGGTTGGGCGCTTAACTATGGCTACACCTTC. The chain has TRBV28 and TRBJ1-2; 7 nucleotides agree with TRBD1. Germline lookup yields CDR1 MDHEN and CDR2 SYDVKM. The CDR3 has 18 residues. The V gene end was trimmed by 6 bases and the J gene end by 1 base; junction bases not matched to a gene: 17.

The rearrangement links TRBV19 to TRBJ1-5; TRBD1 might be the D (6 bases). The CDR3 has 15 residues. Per germline, CDR1 LNHDA and CDR2 SQIVND (reference sequence). The germline V and J ends were trimmed by 5 bases and 2 bases, with 13 bases remaining between them. In DNA, the CDR3 is TGTGCCAGTAGTGCAACATCAGGGGGCAATCAGCCCCAGCATTTT. Its protein product is CASSATSGGNQPQHF.

This clone has more than one count but fewer than ten. The chain uses TRBV10-3 and TRBJ1-3; 7 nucleotides match TRBD1. V was clipped by 6 bases and J by 0 bases; unmatched bases: 5. Germline V gene data show CDR1 as ENHRY and CDR2 as SYGVKD. This CDR3 is built from 15 residues. As DNA, the CDR3 is TGTGCCATCAGCACAGGGGACAGCTCTGGAAACACCATATATTTT. Its translation: CAISTGDSSGNTIYF.

V gene TRBV15 combines with J gene TRBJ1-4, with D perhaps matching TRBD1 (6 bases). CDR1 is LNHNV and CDR2 is YYDKDF in the germline V gene (reference sequence). This CDR3 is built from 15 residues. V was cut by 0 bases and J by 5 bases, with 10 bases left in between. DNA for the CDR3: TGTGCCACCAGCAGAGAGGGGGGGGCCAATGAAAAACTGTTTTTT. Encoded protein: CATSREGGANEKLFF.

The V gene is TRBV6-1, the J gene TRBJ2-1; D is ambiguous. CDR1 and CDR2 from the germline V gene are MNHNS and SASEGT. V was clipped by 7 bases and J by 3 bases, with 10 bases between them. This CDR3 is 13 amino acids long. The chain's CDR3 is CASTLDGYNEQFF. CDR3 in DNA: TGTGCCAGCACCCTAGACGGCTACAATGAGCAGTTCTTC.

The V and J genes are TRBV6-5 and TRBJ2-7; D perhaps matches TRBD1 (5 bases). Trimming shortened V by 8 bases and J by 0 bases, and 11 bases separated the two germline ends. The CDR3 sequence is 13 residues long. Germline CDR1 MNHEY, CDR2 SVGAGI. This CDR3 reads CASLDINSYEQYF. For the CDR3, the DNA is TGTGCCAGCTTGGACATAAACTCCTACGAGCAGTACTTC.

The chain is built from TRBV5-4 and TRBJ1-3; 7 bases align to TRBD1. The CDR3 has 15 residues. Unmatched junction bases numbered 7, after V lost 4 bases and J lost 3 bases. Germline assignment: CDR1 SGHNT and CDR2 YYREEE (reference sequence). The CDR3 here is CASSPGGQVGNTIYF. CDR3 nucleotides: TGTGCCAGCAGCCCGGGCGGACAGGTTGGAAACACCATATATTTT.

The genes are TRBV7-3 and TRBJ1-6; 7 bases map to TRBD1. The CDR3 has 15 amino acids. Germline trimming cut 0 bases from V and 7 bases from J; bases unmatched to any gene: 3. CDR1 SGHTA and CDR2 FQGTGA come from the germline V gene. The CDR3 is CASSLTPRGNSPLHF. The CDR3 nucleotides are TGTGCCAGCAGCTTAACCCCCAGGGGGAATTCACCCCTCCACTTT.

This chain joins TRBV6-1 and TRBJ2-7, with 7 bases fitting TRBD1. V lost 6 bases to trimming and J lost 2 bases; unmatched junction nucleotides: 7. Germline assignment: CDR1 MNHNS and CDR2 SASEGT. This CDR3 spans 14 amino acids. The CDR3 DNA reads as TGTGCCAGCAGAGCCGGGACAGTTGCCTACGAGCAGTACTTC. It codes for CASRAGTVAYEQYF.

The chain has TRBV10-3 and TRBJ1-2; D gene uncertain. The CDR3 extends over 12 amino acids. CDR1 and CDR2 (germline): ENHRY, SYGVKD. The V end lost 3 bases, the J end lost 5 bases, and 7 bases lay between the germline ends. The CDR3 is CAISERVYGYTF. The CDR3 bases are TGTGCCATCAGTGAACGGGTTTATGGCTACACCTTC.

This sequence joins TRBV30 and TRBJ2-7; the D gene is possibly TRBD1 (6 bases). Trimming removed 0 bases at V and 7 bases at J, with 16 bases between. The CDR3 is 14 amino acids. Germline CDR1 GTSNPN, CDR2 SVGIG (reference sequence). CDR3 sequence reads: CAWSVGQRAGEQYF. CDR3 sequence (DNA): TGTGCCTGGAGTGTAGGACAGCGAGCAGGGGAGCAGTACTTC.